This T cell receptor (beta chain) stems from a study of T cell changes during pregnancy in multiple sclerosis. Method: immunoSEQ multiplex PCR; TCRdb's copy keeps in-frame clones and lacks some. The sample consists of 30,000 to 35,000 clones, roughly 89% of them appearing once. The length of the CDR3 is 17 residues. The germline V gene has CDR1 MNHNS and CDR2 SASEGT. With V trimmed by 0 bases and J by 3 bases, 5 bases remained unmatched. The sequencing used CD8+ T cells from peripheral blood mononuclear cells, collected before pregnancy. V usage is TRBV6-1 and J usage is TRBJ2-2; TRBD2 agrees at 9 bases. The source is a female donor with multiple sclerosis, enrolled in a pregnancy study. The CDR3 DNA is TGTGCCAGCAGTGAAGCGCCCCGCGGGGGGGACACCGGGGAGCTGTTTTTT. Protein: CASSEAPRGGDTGELFF.